This T cell receptor (beta chain) is drawn from a study of T cell responses to AZD1222 COVID-19 vaccine. The V end lost 0 bases, the J end lost 4 bases, and 9 bases lay between the germline ends. Germline V CDR1 and CDR2: KGHDR, SFDVKD. This CDR3 region has 14 residues. The study, taken as a whole, reports: When two AZD1222 doses had been given, Spike-specific TCR breadth and depth rose. Among spike-specific TCRs, nearly half reportedly target unmutated variant regions. White British donors predominated, females outnumbered males, and clonal diversity was possibly underestimated. The CD4 TCRs associated with vaccination extended across spike and predominated at 160-218 and 743-854.

Some clones are missing from TCRdb's copy, which holds only in-frame ones; the method was immunoSEQ multiplex PCR. Here the sample spans about 81,000 clones, 75% to 90% being singletons. On this clone itself: As yet, its antigen is unknown.

The chain has TRBV24-1 and TRBJ2-7; no firm D call. This TCR derives from an adult who received the AZD1222 COVID-19 vaccine. Sequenced material: peripheral blood, taken 28 days after the second AZD1222 dose. The CDR3, as DNA: TGTGCCACCAGTGATTTGAAGTCGATATACGAGCAGTACTTC. It codes for CATSDLKSIYEQYF.